This T cell receptor (beta chain) comes out of a study of human T cells and chemical hapten exposure. Specified time point: pre-sensitization, week 0. Treatment denoted: therapeutic diphenylcyclopropenone sensitization with weekly scalp DPC. This clonotype was observed a few times. One entry per CDR3 protein, called by TCRdb with MiXCR from the RACE reads. The top ten hold more than 2.5% of the sample, which has about 89,000 distinct CDR3 sequences, about 10% seen once. The CDR3 extends over 13 amino acids. V lost 3 bases and J lost 0, with 5 bases in between. The germline gives CDR1 SQVTM, CDR2 ANQGSEA.

The sample in question was whole blood, obtained in connection with sensitization to the hapten diphenylcyclopropenone (DPC). The receptor was isolated from a woman aged 60-70 years with alopecia areata. Some clones in this sample may be carry-over from other donors' samples. The V and J genes are TRBV29-1 and TRBJ2-2; D gene uncertain. The CDR3 sequence: CSVDEANTGELFF. The CDR3 DNA sequence: TGCAGCGTTGACGAAGCGAACACCGGGGAGCTGTTTTTT.